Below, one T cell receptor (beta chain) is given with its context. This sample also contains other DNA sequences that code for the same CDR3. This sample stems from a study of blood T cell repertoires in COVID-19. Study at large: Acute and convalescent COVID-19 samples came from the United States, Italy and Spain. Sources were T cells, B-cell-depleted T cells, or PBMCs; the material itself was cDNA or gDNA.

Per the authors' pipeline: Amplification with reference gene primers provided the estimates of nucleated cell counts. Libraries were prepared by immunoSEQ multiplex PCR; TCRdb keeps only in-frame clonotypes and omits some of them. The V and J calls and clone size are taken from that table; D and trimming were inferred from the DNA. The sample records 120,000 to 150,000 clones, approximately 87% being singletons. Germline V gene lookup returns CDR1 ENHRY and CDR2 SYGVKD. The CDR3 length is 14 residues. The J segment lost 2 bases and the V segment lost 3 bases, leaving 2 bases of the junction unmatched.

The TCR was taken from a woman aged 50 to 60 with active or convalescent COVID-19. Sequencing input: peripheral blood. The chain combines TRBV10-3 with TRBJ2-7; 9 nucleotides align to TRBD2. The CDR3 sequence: CAISDGLAPYEQYF. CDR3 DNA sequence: TGTGCCATCAGTGATGGACTAGCGCCCTACGAGCAGTACTTC.